These 18 T cell receptor beta chains were all obtained from the same sample, sequenced in a study of control samples from healthy donors and cancer patients. The assay was immunoSEQ multiplex PCR, and TCRdb's table has in-frame clones only and misses some. The table includes tens of thousands of clones, about nine tenths detected once. The sequenced sample consisted of blood. The receptors derive from a man in his forties or fifties in good health.

The chain uses TRBV21-1 and TRBJ2-5. TRBV21-1 is a pseudogene. The CDR3 runs to 13 residues. CDR3 DNA: TGTGCCAGCAGCAAAGAAAAGGAAGAGACCCAGTACTTC. Translation gives CASSKEKEETQYF.

This clone has only one observation. The chain carries TRBV7-9 and TRBJ1-2; D may be TRBD1 (5 bases). V shed 1 base and J shed 8 bases, with 11 bases lying between them. The CDR3 is 13 residues long. Germline V gene data show CDR1 as SEHNR and CDR2 as FQNEAQ (reference sequence). CDR3 residues: CASSLGRGLGYTF. The CDR3 DNA reads as TGTGCCAGCAGCTTAGGGAGGGGCTTAGGCTACACCTTC.

The chain is built from TRBV30 and TRBJ2-7; the D gene could be TRBD1 or TRBD2 (7 bases each). The CDR3 has 16 amino acids. The V and J ends lost 1 base and 3 bases respectively, with 19 bases between them. Germline V CDR1 and CDR2: GTSNPN, SVGIG (reference sequence). The CDR3 spells CAWSETSTGRVYEQYF. The CDR3 DNA is TGTGCCTGGAGTGAAACATCGACAGGGAGGGTCTACGAGCAGTACTTC.

The genes are TRBV27 and TRBJ2-6, with 7 bases fitting TRBD1. V gave up 6 bases and J gave up 0 bases; unmatched junction bases: 11. The CDR3 is made up of 18 amino acids. Per the germline V gene, CDR1 is MNHEY and CDR2 is SMNVEV (reference sequence). CDR3 region: CASSLRTGFISGANVLTF. The CDR3 coding sequence is TGTGCCAGCAGCCTAAGGACAGGCTTTATCTCTGGGGCCAACGTCCTGACTTTC.

To note about this clone: The same CDR3 arises from other DNA sequences in this sample as well. The rearrangement joins TRBV5-1 to TRBJ2-7; tentatively, D is TRBD1 or TRBD2 (6 bases each). The V gene lost 0 bases and the J gene lost 7 bases, with 11 bases spanning the gap. CDR1 and CDR2 (germline): SGHRS, YFSETQ. The CDR3 has 13 amino acids. CDR3 in DNA: TGCGCCAGCAGCTTGGAGGGGGGTGGTGAGCAGTACTTC. This sequence encodes CASSLEGGGEQYF.

The chain couples TRBV6-2 or TRBV6-3 to TRBJ2-3; D remains unclear. The CDR3 has 15 residues. The germline gives CDR1 MNHEY, CDR2 SVGEGT. Trimming shortened V by 2 bases and J by 0 bases, and 9 bases separated the two germline ends. Written as DNA, the CDR3 is TGTGCCAGCAGTTACGATATGGAGAGCACAGATACGCAGTATTTT. Encoded protein: CASSYDMESTDTQYF.

The chain couples TRBV6-1 to TRBJ2-7, with a tentative D call TRBD1 (6 bases). The germline gives CDR1 MNHNS, CDR2 SASEGT. V gave up 0 bases and J gave up 2 bases, with 8 bases separating them. The CDR3 has 14 residues. As DNA, the CDR3 is TGTGCCAGCAGTGAAGCGCCAGGGGCCTACGAGCAGTACTTC. Translated, it gives CASSEAPGAYEQYF.

This chain links TRBV19 with TRBJ1-5; no firm D call. Germline assignment: CDR1 LNHDA and CDR2 SQIVND (reference sequence). This CDR3 region has 14 residues. V was cut by 5 bases and J by 0 bases, with 8 bases left in between. CDR3 in amino acids: CASSALGSNQPQHF. CDR3 in DNA: TGTGCCAGTAGTGCATTGGGTAGCAATCAGCCCCAGCATTTT.

The J gene is TRBJ1-2, the V gene TRBV2; D is unresolved. This CDR3 is 12 amino acids long. The germline V and J ends were trimmed by 3 bases and 5 bases, with 7 bases remaining between them. Germline V gene lookup returns CDR1 SNHLY and CDR2 FYNNEI. CDR3 sequence (DNA): TGTGCCAGCAGTGAGTCGGGTTATGGCTACACCTTC. Translation gives CASSESGYGYTF.

The rearrangement joins TRBV3-1 (or the pseudogene TRBV3-2) to TRBJ2-3, with 7 bases that match TRBD2. The CDR3 is made up of 16 amino acids. V dropped 3 bases and J dropped 1; count of bases not matched to a gene: 7. Per germline, CDR1 LGHDT and CDR2 YNNKEL (reference sequence). The CDR3 DNA reads as TGTGCCAGCAGCCAGACGAGGCTAGCGGGCACAGATACGCAGTATTTT. Translated, it gives CASSQTRLAGTDTQYF.

The V gene is TRBV30, the J gene TRBJ2-6; D not resolved. Trimming took off 6 bases at V and 4 bases at J, with 7 bases between the two ends. Germline CDR1 reads GTSNPN; CDR2 reads SVGIG (reference sequence). This CDR3 comprises 12 residues. The CDR3 DNA follows: TGTGCCTGCAGCCCAGGGGCCAACGTCCTGACTTTC. It is translated as CACSPGANVLTF.

The rearrangement links TRBV3-1 (or the pseudogene TRBV3-2) to TRBJ2-3; D remains unclear. Germline CDR1 reads LGHDT; CDR2 reads YNNKEL (reference sequence). The CDR3 extends over 13 amino acids. V was shortened by 4 bases and J by 1 base, with 6 bases between the two germline ends. The CDR3 reads CASSRSGTDTQYF. In DNA form, the CDR3 reads TGTGCCAGCAGCCGCTCAGGCACAGATACGCAGTATTTT.

This sequence joins TRBV25-1 and TRBJ2-3; D is uncertain. CDR3 size: 11 residues. Between the trimmed V and J ends, which lost 0 bases and 11 bases, there was a span of 6 bases. Per germline, CDR1 MGHDK and CDR2 SYGVNS. Here the CDR3 DNA reads TGTGCCAGCAGTGAATATGACCGGCAGTATTTT. Residues: CASSEYDRQYF.

V usage is TRBV5-1 and J usage is TRBJ1-4; D is perhaps TRBD1 (6 bases). The CDR3 is made up of 16 amino acids. V was trimmed by 1 base and J by 1 base, leaving 11 bases between them. CDR1 SGHRS and CDR2 YFSETQ come from the germline V gene. The CDR3 DNA is TGCGCCAGCAGCTTGCTAGGGGGAAGAACTAATGAAAAACTGTTTTTT. It codes for CASSLLGGRTNEKLFF.

The chain uses TRBV6-5 and TRBJ1-6, with D hard to call. This CDR3 spans 15 amino acids. V lost 2 bases, J lost 7 bases, and 12 bases lay in between. Germline V lookup: CDR1 MNHEY, CDR2 SVGAGI. CDR3 in amino acids: CASSYEGTSNSPLHF. The CDR3 nucleotides read TGTGCCAGCAGTTACGAGGGCACGAGCAATTCACCCCTCCACTTT.

The chain employs TRBV2 and TRBJ1-2, with D perhaps TRBD1 (6 bases). The V gene's germline CDR1 is SNHLY and CDR2 FYNNEI. V dropped 3 bases and J dropped 4 bases, with 12 bases sitting between them. This CDR3 has 14 amino acids. In DNA form, the CDR3 reads TGTGCCAGCAGTGACGGGGGGGCGAGCTATGGCTACACCTTC. This codes for CASSDGGASYGYTF.

The gene calls are TRBV11-2 and TRBJ1-4, with D unclear. The CDR3 covers 14 residues. The V gene's germline CDR1 is SGHAT and CDR2 FQNNGV. V was clipped by 1 base and J by 4 bases, with 7 bases between them. DNA of the CDR3: TGTGCCAGCAGCTTAGTAGGGATTAATGAAAAACTGTTTTTT. Protein product: CASSLVGINEKLFF.

This sequence joins TRBV2 and TRBJ2-1; D gene ambiguous. V lost 2 bases to trimming and J lost 9 bases, with 8 bases between them. The length of the CDR3 is 12 residues. Germline V gene sequence: CDR1 SNHLY, CDR2 FYNNEI. The CDR3 protein is CASSELFAEQFF. CDR3 nucleotide sequence: TGTGCCAGCAGTGAACTGTTCGCTGAGCAGTTCTTC.